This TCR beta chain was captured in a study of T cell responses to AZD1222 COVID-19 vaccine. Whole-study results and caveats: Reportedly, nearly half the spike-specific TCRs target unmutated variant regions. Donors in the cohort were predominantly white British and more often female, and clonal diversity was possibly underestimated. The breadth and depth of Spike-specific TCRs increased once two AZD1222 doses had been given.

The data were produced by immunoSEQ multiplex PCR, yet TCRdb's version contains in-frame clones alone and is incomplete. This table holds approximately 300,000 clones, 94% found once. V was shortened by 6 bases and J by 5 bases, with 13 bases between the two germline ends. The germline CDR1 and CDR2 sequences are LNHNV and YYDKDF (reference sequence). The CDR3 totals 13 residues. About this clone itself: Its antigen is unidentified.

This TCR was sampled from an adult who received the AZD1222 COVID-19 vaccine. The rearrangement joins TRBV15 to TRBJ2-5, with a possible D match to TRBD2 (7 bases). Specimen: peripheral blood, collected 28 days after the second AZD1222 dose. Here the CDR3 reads CATRAGARETQYF. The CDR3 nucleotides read TGTGCCACCAGGGCGGGGGCAAGGGAGACCCAGTACTTC. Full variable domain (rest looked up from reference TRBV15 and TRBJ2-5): DAMVIQNPRYQVTQFGKPVTLSCSQTLNHNVMYWYQQKSSQAPKLLFHYYDKDFNNEADTPDNFQSRRPNTSFCFLDIRSPGLGDTAMYLCATRAGARETQYFGPGTRLLVL.